This TCR beta chain comes out of a study of blood T cells in healthy people across ages. For the second PCR, which ran for roughly 6 to 12 cycles, a sample-barcoded 5' primer and a J-beta primer mix were used. TCRdb re-derived calls from the 5' RACE reads in MiXCR, one entry per CDR3 protein. The sample consists of under 2 million distinct CDR3 sequences, 30% to 40% of them appearing once. V lost 5 bases and J 1 base, leaving 11 bases between the germline ends. This CDR3 has 14 amino acids. Per the germline V gene, CDR1 is SNHLY and CDR2 is FYNNEI. This sequence was found in a young woman in good health. The sequencing sample was made of blood. The genes are TRBV2 and TRBJ2-5, with a possible D match to TRBD1 (6 bases). CDR3 loop: CASSRTDFQETQYF. The DNA for the CDR3 is TGTGCCAGCAGTAGGACAGATTTCCAAGAGACCCAGTACTTC.